This T cell receptor (beta chain) was recovered during a study of T-cell memory formation after mild COVID-19. Trimming removed 0 bases at V and 2 bases at J, with 14 bases between. The CDR3 runs to 16 residues. Germline loops: CDR1 DFQATT, CDR2 SNEGSKA (reference sequence). In TCRdb, the 5' RACE reads were re-called with MiXCR into one record per CDR3 protein. The repertoire consists of approximately 570,000 distinct CDR3 sequences, with more than 15% occurring once and the leading ten covering more than 10%. Specimen: PBMCs or a T cell subset sorted from them (not recorded which). This clonotype was sampled from an adult woman who had mild COVID-19 (a few samples of this study predate the infection). Cell type and time point are not known. The chain joins TRBV20-1 to TRBJ2-4, with D possibly being TRBD1 (5 bases). In DNA form, the CDR3 reads TGCAGTGCTAGAGAATCCAGGGTCGTGTCCAAAAACATTCAGTACTTC. It yields the protein CSARESRVVSKNIQYF.